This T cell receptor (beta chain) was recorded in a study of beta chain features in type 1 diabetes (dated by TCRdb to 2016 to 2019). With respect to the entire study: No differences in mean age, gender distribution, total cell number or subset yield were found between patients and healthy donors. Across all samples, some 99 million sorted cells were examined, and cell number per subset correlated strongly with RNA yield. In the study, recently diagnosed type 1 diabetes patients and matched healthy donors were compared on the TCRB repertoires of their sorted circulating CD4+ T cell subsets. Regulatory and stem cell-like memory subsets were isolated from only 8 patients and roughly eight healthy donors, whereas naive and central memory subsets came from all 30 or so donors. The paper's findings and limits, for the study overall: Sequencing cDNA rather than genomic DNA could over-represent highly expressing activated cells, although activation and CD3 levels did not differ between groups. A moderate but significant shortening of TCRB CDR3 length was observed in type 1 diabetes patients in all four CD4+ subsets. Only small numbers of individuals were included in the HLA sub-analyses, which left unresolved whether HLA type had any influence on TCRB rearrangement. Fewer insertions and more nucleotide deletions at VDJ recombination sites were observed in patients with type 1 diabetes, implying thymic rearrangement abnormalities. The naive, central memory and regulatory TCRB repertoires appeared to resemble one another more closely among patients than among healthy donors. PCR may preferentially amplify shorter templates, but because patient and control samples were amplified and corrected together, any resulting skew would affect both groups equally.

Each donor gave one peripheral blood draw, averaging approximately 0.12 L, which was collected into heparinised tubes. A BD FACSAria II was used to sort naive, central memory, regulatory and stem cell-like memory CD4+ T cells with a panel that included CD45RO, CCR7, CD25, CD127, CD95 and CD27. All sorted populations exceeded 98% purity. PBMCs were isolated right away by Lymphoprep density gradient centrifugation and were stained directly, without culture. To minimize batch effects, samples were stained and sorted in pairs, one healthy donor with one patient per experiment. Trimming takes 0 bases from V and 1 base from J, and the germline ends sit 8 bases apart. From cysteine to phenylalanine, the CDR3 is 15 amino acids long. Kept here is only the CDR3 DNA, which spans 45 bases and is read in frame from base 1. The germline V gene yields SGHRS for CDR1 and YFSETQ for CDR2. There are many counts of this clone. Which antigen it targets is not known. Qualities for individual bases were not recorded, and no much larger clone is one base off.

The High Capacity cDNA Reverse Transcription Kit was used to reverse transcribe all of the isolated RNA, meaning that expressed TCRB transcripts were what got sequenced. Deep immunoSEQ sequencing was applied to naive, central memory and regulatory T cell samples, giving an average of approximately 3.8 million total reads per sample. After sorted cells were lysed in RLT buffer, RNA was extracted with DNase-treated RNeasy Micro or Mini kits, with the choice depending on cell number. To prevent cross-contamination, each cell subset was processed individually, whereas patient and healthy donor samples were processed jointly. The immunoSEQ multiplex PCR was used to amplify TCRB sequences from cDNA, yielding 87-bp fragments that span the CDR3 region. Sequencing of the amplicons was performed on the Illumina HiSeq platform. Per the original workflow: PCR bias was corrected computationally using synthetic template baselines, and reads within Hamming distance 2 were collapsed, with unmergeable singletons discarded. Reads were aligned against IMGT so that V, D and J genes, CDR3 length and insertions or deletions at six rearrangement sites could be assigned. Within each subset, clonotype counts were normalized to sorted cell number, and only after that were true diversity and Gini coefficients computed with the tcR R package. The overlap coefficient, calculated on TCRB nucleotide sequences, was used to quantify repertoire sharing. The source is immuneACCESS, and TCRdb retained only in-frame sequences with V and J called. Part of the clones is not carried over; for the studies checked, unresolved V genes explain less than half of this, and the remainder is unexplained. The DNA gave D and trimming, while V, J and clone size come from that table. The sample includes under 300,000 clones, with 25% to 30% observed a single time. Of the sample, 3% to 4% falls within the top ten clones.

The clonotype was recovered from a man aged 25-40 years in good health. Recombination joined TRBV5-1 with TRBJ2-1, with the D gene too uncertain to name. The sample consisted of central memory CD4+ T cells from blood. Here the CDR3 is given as CASSLGAVSYNEQFF. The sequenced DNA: TGCGCCAGCAGCTTGGGGGCTGTATCCTACAATGAGCAGTTCTTC.